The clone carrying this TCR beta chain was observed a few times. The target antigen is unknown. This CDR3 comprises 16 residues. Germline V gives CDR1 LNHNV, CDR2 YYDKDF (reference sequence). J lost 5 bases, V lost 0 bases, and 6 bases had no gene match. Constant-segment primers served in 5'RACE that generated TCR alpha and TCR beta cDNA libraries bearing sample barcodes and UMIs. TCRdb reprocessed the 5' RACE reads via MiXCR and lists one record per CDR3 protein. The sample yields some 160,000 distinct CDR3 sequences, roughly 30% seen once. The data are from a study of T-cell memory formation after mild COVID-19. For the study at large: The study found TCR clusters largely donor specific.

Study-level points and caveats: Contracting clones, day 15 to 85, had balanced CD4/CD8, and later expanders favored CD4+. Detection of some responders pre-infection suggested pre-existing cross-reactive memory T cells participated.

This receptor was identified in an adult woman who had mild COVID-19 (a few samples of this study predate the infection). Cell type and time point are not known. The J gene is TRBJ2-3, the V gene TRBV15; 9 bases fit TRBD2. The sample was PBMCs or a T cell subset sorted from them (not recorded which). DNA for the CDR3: TGTGCCACCAGCAGAGATGGCGGGAGGGCAGGAGATACGCAGTATTTT. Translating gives CATSRDGGRAGDTQYF.